This T cell receptor beta chain originates from a study of T cell responses to AZD1222 COVID-19 vaccine. Broader study findings: Dominant at 160-218 and 743-854, vaccine-associated CD4 TCRs also spanned spike.

Worth noting for this clone: Its antigen is undetermined.

The protocol was immunoSEQ multiplex PCR, while the TCRdb copy is restricted to in-frame clones and leaves out a portion. Of 90,000 to 100,000 clones listed, roughly 88% are singletons. V was shortened by 2 bases and J by 3 bases, with 13 bases between the two germline ends. The CDR3 is 15 amino acids. Germline V gene data show CDR1 as MNHEY and CDR2 as SVGAGI. The TCR comes from an adult who received the AZD1222 COVID-19 vaccine. The sample was peripheral blood, taken 28 days after the second AZD1222 dose. This chain links TRBV6-5 with TRBJ1-1; unclear D gene. The chain's CDR3 is CASSYLGREDTEAFF. CDR3 nucleotides: TGTGCCAGCAGTTACCTGGGTAGGGAGGACACTGAAGCTTTCTTT.